The rows below give T cell receptor beta chains drawn from one sample of a study of identifying expanded T cells in peripheral blood. Using immunoSEQ multiplex PCR, the repertoire was profiled, and TCRdb retains in-frame clones only, with some absent. This sample yields around 80,000 clones, of which approximately 87% are seen a single time; more than 2.5% belongs to the top ten. The sequencing sample was made of blood. The source is a person between 18 and 69 years old in good health. Both conserved end residues are part of each CDR3. Each record gives: CDR3 length, clone size, J gene, D gene, V gene, CDR3 protein, CDR3 DNA. The D gene is left open where the match is weak. Size tells how often a clone was seen (once, few, many) or the class of an expanded clone, and some rows leave it out.

13 | . | TRBJ1-1 | . | TRBV5-1 | CASSYRLNTEAFF | TGCGCCAGCAGCTACCGACTGAACACTGAAGCTTTCTTT
14 | once | TRBJ2-2 | . | TRBV21-1 | CASSNGLNTGELFF | TGTGCCAGCAGCAATGGACTAAACACCGGGGAGCTGTTTTTT
13 | . | TRBJ1-5 | . | TRBV18 | CASSRDINQPQHF | TGTGCCAGCTCCCGGGACATTAATCAGCCCCAGCATTTT
13 | few | TRBJ1-2 | TRBD1 | TRBV5-4 | CASSPDRGYGYTF | TGTGCCAGCAGCCCGGACAGGGGCTATGGCTACACCTTC
16 | . | TRBJ2-1 | TRBD2 | TRBV12-5 | CASASGRLLSYNEQFF | TGTGCTAGTGCTAGCGGGAGACTATTGTCCTACAATGAGCAGTTCTTC
11 | . | TRBJ1-3 | . | TRBV6-6 | CASTDGNTIYF | TGTGCCAGCACCGACGGAAACACCATATATTTT
12 | . | TRBJ2-7 | . | TRBV27 | CARNHRDYEQYF | TGTGCCAGGAACCACAGGGACTACGAGCAGTACTTC
14 | . | TRBJ1-1 | . | TRBV5-1 | CASSGRDSNTEAFF | TGCGCCAGCAGCGGAAGGGACTCCAACACTGAAGCTTTCTTT
14 | . | TRBJ1-1 | . | TRBV6-1 | CASSGGTRNTEAFF | TGTGCCAGCAGTGGCGGGACACGGAACACTGAAGCTTTCTTT
14 | . | TRBJ1-3 | TRBD1 | TRBV7-2 | CASSRQGPGNTIYF | TGTGCCAGCAGCCGACAGGGGCCTGGAAACACCATATATTTT
16 | . | TRBJ1-6 | . | TRBV4-3 | CASSQDKGIYNSPLHF | TGCGCCAGCAGCCAAGATAAGGGAATCTATAATTCACCCCTCCACTTT
17 | . | TRBJ2-3 | TRBD1 | TRBV2 | CASSERGWTGGADTQYF | TGTGCCAGCAGTGAACGTGGGTGGACAGGTGGCGCAGATACGCAGTATTTT
16 | . | TRBJ2-1 | . | TRBV14 | CASSQVGQGTYNEQFF | TGTGCCAGCAGCCAAGTAGGCCAGGGCACGTACAATGAGCAGTTCTTC
13 | once | TRBJ1-2 | TRBD1 | TRBV14 | CASSLETGLGYTF | TGTGCCAGCAGCCTCGAGACAGGGCTTGGCTACACCTTC
16 | once | TRBJ2-5 | . | TRBV4-2 | CASSQERLDGQETQYF | TGTGCCAGCAGCCAAGAACGACTAGACGGACAAGAGACCCAGTACTTC
15 | . | TRBJ2-2 | TRBD2 | TRBV9 | CASSVAGGNTGELFF | TGTGCCAGCAGCGTAGCGGGGGGGAACACCGGGGAGCTGTTTTTT
16 | . | TRBJ2-1 | TRBD2 | TRBV7-6 | CASSLGPSGGAGEQFF | TGTGCCAGCAGCTTAGGTCCTAGCGGGGGGGCAGGTGAGCAGTTCTTC
13 | . | TRBJ2-5 | TRBD2 | TRBV19 | CASSNQRGETQYF | TGTGCCAGTAGCAACCAGCGGGGGGAGACCCAGTACTTC
15 | . | TRBJ2-6 | . | TRBV13 | CASSLDGVGANVLTF | TGTGCCAGCAGCTTAGATGGGGTTGGGGCCAACGTCCTGACTTTC
13 | few | TRBJ1-1 | . | TRBV2 | CASSSDRNTEAFF | TGTGCCAGCAGTTCGGACAGGAACACTGAAGCTTTCTTT
13 | . | TRBJ2-7 | TRBD1 | TRBV28 | CASNRQGRYEQYF | TGTGCCAGCAATCGACAGGGGAGATACGAGCAGTACTTC
17 | . | TRBJ2-2 | TRBD1 | TRBV28 | CASSLPSGTGSTGELFF | TGTGCCAGCAGTTTACCCTCGGGGACAGGTAGTACCGGGGAGCTGTTTTTT
15 | . | TRBJ1-1 | . | TRBV7-2 | CASSLMSGLNTEAFF | TGTGCCAGCAGCCTAATGTCAGGGTTGAACACTGAAGCTTTCTTT
16 | . | TRBJ1-2 | . | TRBV7-2 | CASSPPRGTPRYGYTF | TGTGCCAGCAGCCCTCCACGGGGGACGCCTCGGTATGGCTACACCTTC
15 | . | TRBJ2-5 | TRBD2 | TRBV18 | CASSPPASGQETQYF | TGTGCCAGCTCACCACCAGCTAGCGGTCAAGAGACCCAGTACTTC
16 | . | TRBJ2-3 | TRBD1 | TRBV9 | CASSAVGRGPADTQYF | TGTGCCAGCAGCGCCGTGGGTAGGGGGCCGGCAGATACGCAGTATTTT
16 | . | TRBJ2-1 | TRBD2 | TRBV14 | CASSQGAGLVDNEQFF | TGTGCCAGCAGCCAAGGAGCGGGGTTGGTGGACAATGAGCAGTTCTTC
15 | . | TRBJ2-7 | TRBD1 | TRBV18 | CASSRDREASYEQYF | TGTGCCAGCTCACGTGACAGGGAAGCCTCCTACGAGCAGTACTTC
15 | . | TRBJ1-5 | . | TRBV21-1 | CASSKGTGSYQPQHF | TGTGCCAGCAGCAAAGGGACAGGGAGTTATCAGCCCCAGCATTTT
17 | . | TRBJ2-5 | TRBD1 | TRBV7-9 | CASSLVFISTGGETQYF | TGTGCCAGCAGCTTAGTGTTTATATCCACAGGGGGAGAGACCCAGTACTTC